This TCR beta chain stems from a study of Tregs in tolerant kidney transplant recipients. Study results and caveats: The most relevant donor-specific Treg TCRbeta repertoire apparently came from expansion with activated donor B cells.

The CDR3 loop spans 15 amino acids. Germline V lookup: CDR1 SGHTS, CDR2 YDEGEE. V lost 4 bases and J 1 base, leaving 9 bases between the germline ends. Sequencing was performed with immunoSEQ multiplex PCR; in TCRdb, only in-frame clones are kept and a portion is missing. The repertoire holds around 230,000 clones, with around 81% as singletons. For this clone: What it binds is not known.

This clonotype originated in a human donor in good health. The rearrangement links TRBV5-8 to TRBJ2-6, with D unresolved. The sample taken for sequencing was CD4+ T cells from blood. CDR3 protein: CASSTRKSGANVLTF. CDR3 DNA: TGTGCCAGCAGCACCAGGAAATCTGGGGCCAACGTCCTGACTTTC.